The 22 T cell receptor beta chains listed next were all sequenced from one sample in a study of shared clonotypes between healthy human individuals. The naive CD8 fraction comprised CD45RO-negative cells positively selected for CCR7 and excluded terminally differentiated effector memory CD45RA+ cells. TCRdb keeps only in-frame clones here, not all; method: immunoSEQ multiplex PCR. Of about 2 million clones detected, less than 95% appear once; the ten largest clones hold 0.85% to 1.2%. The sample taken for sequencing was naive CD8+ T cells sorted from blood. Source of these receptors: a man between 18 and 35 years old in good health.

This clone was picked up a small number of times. The CDR3 loop reads CASSTYPLTYEQYF. The DNA of the CDR3 is TGTGCCAGCAGTACGTACCCACTAACCTACGAGCAGTACTTC. The rearrangement links TRBV6-5 to TRBJ2-7; D is uncertain. V gave up 5 bases and J gave up 2 bases, with 13 bases separating them. The CDR3 is made up of 14 amino acids. Germline V gene lookup returns CDR1 MNHEY and CDR2 SVGAGI.

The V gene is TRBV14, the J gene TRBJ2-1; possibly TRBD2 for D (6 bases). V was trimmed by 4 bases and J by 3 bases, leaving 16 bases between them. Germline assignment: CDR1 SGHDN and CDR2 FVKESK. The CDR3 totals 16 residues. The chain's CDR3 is CASSLLGGGIYNEQFF. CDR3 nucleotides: TGTGCCAGCAGCCTCCTGGGAGGAGGTATCTACAATGAGCAGTTCTTC.

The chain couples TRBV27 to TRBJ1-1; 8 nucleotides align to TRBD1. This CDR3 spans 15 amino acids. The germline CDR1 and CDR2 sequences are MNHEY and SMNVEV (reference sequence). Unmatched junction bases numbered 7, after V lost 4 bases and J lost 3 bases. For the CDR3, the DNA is TGTGCCAGCAGTTCCCAGGGGGCTTTGTACACTGAAGCTTTCTTT. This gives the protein CASSSQGALYTEAFF.

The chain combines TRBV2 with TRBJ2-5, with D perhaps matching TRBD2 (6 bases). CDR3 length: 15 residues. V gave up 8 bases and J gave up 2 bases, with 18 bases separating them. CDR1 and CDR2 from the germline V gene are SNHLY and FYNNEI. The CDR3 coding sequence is TGTGCCAGCCAAGACCCTGGGGGACTGCAAGAGACCCAGTACTTC. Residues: CASQDPGGLQETQYF.

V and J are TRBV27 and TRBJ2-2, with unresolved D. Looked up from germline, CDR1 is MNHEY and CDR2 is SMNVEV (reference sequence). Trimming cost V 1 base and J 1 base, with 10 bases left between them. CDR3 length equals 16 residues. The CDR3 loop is CASSLYSTLNTGELFF. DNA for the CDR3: TGTGCCAGCAGTTTATATTCCACCCTGAACACCGGGGAGCTGTTTTTT.

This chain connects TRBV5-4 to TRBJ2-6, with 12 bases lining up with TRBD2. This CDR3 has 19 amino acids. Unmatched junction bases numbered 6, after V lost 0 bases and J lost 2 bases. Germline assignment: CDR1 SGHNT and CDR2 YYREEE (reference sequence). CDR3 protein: CASSLGLAGAKAGANVLTF. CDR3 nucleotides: TGTGCCAGCAGCTTGGGACTAGCGGGAGCTAAAGCTGGGGCCAACGTCCTGACTTTC.

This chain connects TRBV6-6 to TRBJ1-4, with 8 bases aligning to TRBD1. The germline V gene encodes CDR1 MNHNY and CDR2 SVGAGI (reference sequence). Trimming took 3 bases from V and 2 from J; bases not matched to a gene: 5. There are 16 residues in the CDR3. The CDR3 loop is CASSYSTGATNEKLFF. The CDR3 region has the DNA TGTGCCAGCAGTTATTCGACAGGGGCGACTAATGAAAAACTGTTTTTT.

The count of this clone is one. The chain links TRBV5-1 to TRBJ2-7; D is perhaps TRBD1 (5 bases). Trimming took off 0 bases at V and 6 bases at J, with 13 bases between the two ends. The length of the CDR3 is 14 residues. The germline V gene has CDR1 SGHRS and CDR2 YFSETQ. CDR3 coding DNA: TGCGCCAGCAGCTTGGGTAACCTAAGGGGCGAGCAGTACTTC. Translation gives CASSLGNLRGEQYF. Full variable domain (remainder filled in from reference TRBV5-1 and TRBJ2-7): KAGVTQTPRYLIKTRGQQVTLSCSPISGHRSVSWYQQTPGQGLQFLFEYFSETQRNKGNFPGRFSGRQFSNSRSEMNVSTLELGDSALYLCASSLGNLRGEQYFGPGTRLTVT.

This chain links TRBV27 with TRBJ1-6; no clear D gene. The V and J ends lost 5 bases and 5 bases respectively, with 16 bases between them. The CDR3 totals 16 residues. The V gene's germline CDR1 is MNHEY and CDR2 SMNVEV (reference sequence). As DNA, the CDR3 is TGTGCCAGCAGTCCAAGCAGCAAAGGAGATAATTCACCCCTCCACTTT. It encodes CASSPSSKGDNSPLHF.

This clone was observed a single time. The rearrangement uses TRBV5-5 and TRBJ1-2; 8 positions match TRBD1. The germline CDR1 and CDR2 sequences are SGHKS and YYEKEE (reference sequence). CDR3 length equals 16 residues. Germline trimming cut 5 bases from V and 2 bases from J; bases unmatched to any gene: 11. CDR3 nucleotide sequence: TGTGCCAGCAGGAACGACAGGGGTTCGAACAACTATGGCTACACCTTC. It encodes CASRNDRGSNNYGYTF.

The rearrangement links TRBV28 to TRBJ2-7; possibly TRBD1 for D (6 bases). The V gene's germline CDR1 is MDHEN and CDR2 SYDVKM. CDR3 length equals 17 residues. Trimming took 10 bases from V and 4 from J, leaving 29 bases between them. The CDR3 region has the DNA TGTGCCACCTGGACAGACCAGAATCCAGGCGGGTCTTACGAGCAGTACTTC. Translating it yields CATWTDQNPGGSYEQYF. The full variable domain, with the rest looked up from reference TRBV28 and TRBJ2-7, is DVKVTQSSRYLVKRTGEKVFLECVQDMDHENMFWYRQDPGLGLRLIYFSYDVKMKEKGDIPEGYSVSREKKERFSLILESASTNQTSMYLCATWTDQNPGGSYEQYFGPGTRLTVT.

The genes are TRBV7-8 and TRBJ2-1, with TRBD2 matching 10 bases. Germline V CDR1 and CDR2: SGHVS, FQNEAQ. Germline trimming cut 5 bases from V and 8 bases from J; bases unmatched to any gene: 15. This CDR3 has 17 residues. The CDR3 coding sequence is TGTGCCAGCAGCCCACGAGCGGGGGGGCCGTCTATCGATGAGCAGTTCTTC. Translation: CASSPRAGGPSIDEQFF.

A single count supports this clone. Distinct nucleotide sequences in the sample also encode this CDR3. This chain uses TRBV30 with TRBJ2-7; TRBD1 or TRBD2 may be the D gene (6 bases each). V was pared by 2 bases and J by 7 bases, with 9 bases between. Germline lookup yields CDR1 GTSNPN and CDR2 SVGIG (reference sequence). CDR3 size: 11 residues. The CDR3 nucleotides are TGTGCCTGGAGTTTAGGGGGGGAGCAGTACTTC. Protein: CAWSLGGEQYF. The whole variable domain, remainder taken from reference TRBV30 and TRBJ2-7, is SQTIHQWPATLVQPVGSPLSLECTVEGTSNPNLYWYRQAAGRGLQLLFYSVGIGQISSEVPQNLSASRPQDRQFILSSKKLLLSDSGFYLCAWSLGGEQYFGPGTRLTVT.

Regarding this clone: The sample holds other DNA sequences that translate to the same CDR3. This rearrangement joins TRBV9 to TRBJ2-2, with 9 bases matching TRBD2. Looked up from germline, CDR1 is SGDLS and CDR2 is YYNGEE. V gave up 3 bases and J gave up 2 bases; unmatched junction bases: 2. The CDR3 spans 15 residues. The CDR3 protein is CASSAGTSNTGELFF. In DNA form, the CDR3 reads TGTGCCAGCAGCGCTGGGACTAGCAACACCGGGGAGCTGTTTTTT.

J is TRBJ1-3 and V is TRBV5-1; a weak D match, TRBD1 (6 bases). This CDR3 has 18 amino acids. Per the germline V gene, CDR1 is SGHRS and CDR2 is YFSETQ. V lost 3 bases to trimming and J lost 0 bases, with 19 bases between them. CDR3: CASSSTSTGRLSGNTIYF. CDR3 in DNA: TGCGCCAGCAGCTCTACTTCTACAGGGCGACTCTCTGGAAACACCATATATTTT.

Written as DNA, the CDR3 is TGCGCCAGCAGCCAAGATCGGGACAGTCAATACGAGCAGTACTTC. Protein: CASSQDRDSQYEQYF. The V and J genes are TRBV4-3 and TRBJ2-7, with 7 bases fitting TRBD1. Losses at the gene ends were 0 bases for V and 4 bases for J; bases not matched to a gene: 6. Germline V gene data show CDR1 as LGHNA and CDR2 as YSLEER. This CDR3 has 15 residues.

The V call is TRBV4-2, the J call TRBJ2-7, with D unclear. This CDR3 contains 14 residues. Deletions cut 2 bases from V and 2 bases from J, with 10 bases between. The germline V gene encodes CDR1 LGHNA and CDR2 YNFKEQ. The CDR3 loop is CASSQFGGTYEQYF. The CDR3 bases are TGTGCCAGCAGCCAATTCGGCGGCACCTACGAGCAGTACTTC.

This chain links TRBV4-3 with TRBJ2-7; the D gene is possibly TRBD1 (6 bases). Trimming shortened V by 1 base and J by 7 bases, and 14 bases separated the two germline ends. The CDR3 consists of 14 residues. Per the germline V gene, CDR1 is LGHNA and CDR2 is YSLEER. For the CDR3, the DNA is TGCGCCAGCAGCCAAGTGCAGGGGATTAGGGAGCAGTACTTC. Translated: CASSQVQGIREQYF.

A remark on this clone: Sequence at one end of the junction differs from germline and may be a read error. The CDR3 DNA reads TGTGCCATCAGTAGCGGACCGACCCGGGAGCTGTTTTTT. This encodes CAISSGPTRELFF. The chain is built from TRBV6-8 and TRBJ2-2; tentatively, D is TRBD2 (6 bases). Germline V gene lookup returns CDR1 MNHGY and CDR2 SAAAGT. The CDR3 has 13 amino acids.

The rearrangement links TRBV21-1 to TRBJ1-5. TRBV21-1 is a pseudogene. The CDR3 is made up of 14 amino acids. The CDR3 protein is CASSAGGYNQPQHF. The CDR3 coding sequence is TGTGCCAGCAGTGCGGGCGGGTACAATCAGCCCCAGCATTTT.

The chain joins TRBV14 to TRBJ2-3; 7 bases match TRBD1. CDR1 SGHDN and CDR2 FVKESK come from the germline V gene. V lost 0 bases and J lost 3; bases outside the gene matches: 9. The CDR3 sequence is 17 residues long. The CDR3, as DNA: TGTGCCAGCAGCCAAGATGAGGCAGGGGGTTGGACAGATACGCAGTATTTT. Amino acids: CASSQDEAGGWTDTQYF.

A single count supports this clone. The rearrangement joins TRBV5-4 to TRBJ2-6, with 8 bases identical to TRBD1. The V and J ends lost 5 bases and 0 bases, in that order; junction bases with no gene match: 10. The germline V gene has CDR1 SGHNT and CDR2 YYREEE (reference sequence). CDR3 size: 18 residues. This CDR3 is CASRRGQGEFSGANVLTF. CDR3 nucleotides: TGTGCCAGCAGGAGAGGACAGGGTGAATTCTCTGGGGCCAACGTCCTGACTTTC. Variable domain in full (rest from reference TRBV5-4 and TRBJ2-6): ETGVTQSPTHLIKTRGQQVTLRCSSQSGHNTVSWYQQALGQGPQFIFQYYREEENGRGNFPPRFSGLQFPNYSSELNVNALELDDSALYLCASRRGQGEFSGANVLTFGAGSRLTVL.